This is a list of T cell receptor beta chains from one sample in a study of blood T cell repertoires in COVID-19. Sequenced by immunoSEQ multiplex PCR; TCRdb stores in-frame clones only, minus some. The table shows approximately 390,000 clones, with approximately 91% occurring only once. Sequencing input: PBMCs or T cells enriched from blood (not recorded which). Receptor source: a woman aged 40 to 55 with acute COVID-19. Both conserved end residues are part of each CDR3. D genes are given only for firm matches. A clone size is listed for some rows: how often the clone was seen (once, few, many), or a class if it is expanded.

TRBJ1-2	TRBD1	TRBV7-9	-	CASSSSDRAGYGYTF	TGTGCCAGCAGCTCATCGGACAGGGCTGGCTATGGCTACACCTTC
TRBJ2-3	TRBD2	TRBV19	-	CASSTRLAGRADTQYF	TGTGCCAGTAGTACCAGACTAGCGGGGCGGGCAGATACGCAGTATTTT
TRBJ2-7	-	TRBV7-9	-	CASSQFSGANSYEQYF	TGTGCCAGCAGCCAATTCAGCGGAGCAAACTCCTACGAGCAGTACTTC
TRBJ2-3	TRBD2	TRBV11-3	-	CASSLRAGGGTDTQYF	TGTGCCAGCAGCTTACGAGCGGGGGGAGGGACAGATACGCAGTATTTT
TRBJ1-6	TRBD1	TRBV30	-	CAWSRGQGGSYNSPLHF	TGTGCCTGGAGTAGAGGACAGGGGGGTTCCTATAATTCACCCCTCCACTTT
TRBJ1-2	TRBD1	TRBV10-3	few	CAISETGGNGYTF	TGTGCCATCAGCGAGACAGGGGGCAACGGCTACACCTTC
TRBJ2-1	TRBD1	TRBV5-4	-	CASSSSTGKKHEQFF	TGTGCCAGCAGCTCTTCGACAGGGAAAAAACATGAGCAGTTCTTC
TRBJ2-7	TRBD2	TRBV5-4	once	CASSLARRGGYEQYF	TGTGCCAGCAGCTTGGCCCGGCGGGGGGGCTACGAGCAGTACTTC
TRBJ1-2	TRBD1	TRBV10-3	-	CAINPGQGPKGYTF	TGTGCCATCAACCCGGGACAGGGACCGAAGGGCTACACCTTC
TRBJ1-1	-	TRBV19	few	CASSHRRQQNTEAFF	TGTGCCAGTAGTCACCGCCGACAGCAGAACACTGAAGCTTTCTTT
TRBJ1-6	TRBD1	TRBV2	few	CASRNRGGNSPLHF	TGTGCCAGCAGAAACAGGGGGGGTAATTCACCCCTCCACTTT
TRBJ1-2	-	TRBV6-1	-	CASSESRFAGYGYTF	TGTGCCAGCAGTGAAAGTAGGTTTGCGGGCTATGGCTACACCTTC
TRBJ1-1	-	TRBV10-3	-	CAIATTGYEAFF	TGTGCCATTGCGACGACAGGATATGAAGCTTTCTTT
TRBJ1-4	-	TRBV20-1	-	CSASLGLQEKLFF	TGCAGTGCTAGTTTGGGCTTACAGGAAAAACTGTTTTTT
TRBJ1-6	TRBD1	TRBV9	-	CASSLGGGGSPLHF	TGTGCCAGCAGCCTAGGGGGCGGAGGGTCACCCCTCCACTTT
TRBJ2-3	-	TRBV27	-	CASSLSSQADTQYF	TGTGCCAGCAGTTTATCGTCCCAGGCAGATACGCAGTATTTT
TRBJ1-2	TRBD1	TRBV5-1	-	CASRDSGTGLWYGYTF	TGCGCCAGCAGGGACAGCGGGACAGGGTTATGGTATGGCTACACCTTC
TRBJ1-3	TRBD1	TRBV29-1	-	CSVTGGAGNTIYF	TGCAGCGTTACAGGGGGCGCTGGAAACACCATATATTTT
TRBJ2-1	TRBD2	TRBV12-5	-	CASGLQTSGSYNEQFF	TGTGCTAGTGGTTTACAGACTAGCGGGTCCTACAATGAGCAGTTCTTC
TRBJ2-2	TRBD2	TRBV4-2	-	CASSQDGGATGELFF	TGTGCCAGCAGCCAAGACGGGGGGGCGACCGGGGAGCTGTTTTTT
TRBJ1-1	-	TRBV7-9	-	CASSSGGPTAFF	TGTGCCAGCAGCTCGGGTGGCCCAACGGCTTTCTTT
TRBJ2-3	-	TRBV4-2	-	CASSQRLDRTDTQYF	TGTGCCAGCAGCCAGAGACTAGACCGCACAGATACGCAGTATTTT
TRBJ2-1	-	TRBV5-4	-	CASSLDASSYNEQFF	TGTGCCAGCAGCTTGGATGCGAGCTCCTACAATGAGCAGTTCTTC
TRBJ1-2	-	TRBV3-1/TRBV3-2	-	CASSQEYMPYGYTF	TGTGCCAGCAGCCAAGAATACATGCCCTATGGCTACACCTTC
TRBJ1-4	-	TRBV3-1/TRBV3-2	few	CASSPTGSEKLFF	TGTGCCAGCAGCCCGACCGGGAGTGAAAAACTGTTTTTT